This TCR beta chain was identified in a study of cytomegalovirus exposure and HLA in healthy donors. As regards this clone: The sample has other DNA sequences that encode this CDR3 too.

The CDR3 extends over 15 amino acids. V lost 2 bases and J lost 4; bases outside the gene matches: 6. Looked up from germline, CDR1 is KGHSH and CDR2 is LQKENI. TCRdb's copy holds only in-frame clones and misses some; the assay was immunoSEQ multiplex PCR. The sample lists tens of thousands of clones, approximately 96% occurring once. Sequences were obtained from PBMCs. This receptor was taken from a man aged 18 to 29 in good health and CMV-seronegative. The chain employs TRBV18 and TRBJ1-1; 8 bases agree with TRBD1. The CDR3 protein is CASSPGTGGFTEAFF. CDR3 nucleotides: TGTGCCAGCTCACCAGGGACAGGAGGTTTCACTGAAGCTTTCTTT.